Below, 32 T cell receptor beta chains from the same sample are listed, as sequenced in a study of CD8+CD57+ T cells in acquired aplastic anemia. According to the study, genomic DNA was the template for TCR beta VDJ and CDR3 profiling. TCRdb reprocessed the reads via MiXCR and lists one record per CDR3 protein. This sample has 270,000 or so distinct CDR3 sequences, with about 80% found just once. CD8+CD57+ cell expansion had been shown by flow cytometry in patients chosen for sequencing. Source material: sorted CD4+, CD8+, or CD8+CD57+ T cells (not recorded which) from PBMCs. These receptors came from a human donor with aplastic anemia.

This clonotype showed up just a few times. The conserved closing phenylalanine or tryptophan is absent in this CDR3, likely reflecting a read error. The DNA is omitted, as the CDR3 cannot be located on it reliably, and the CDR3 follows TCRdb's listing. Here the CDR3 reads CASSLTRRGYYNE. V gene TRBV7-3 combines with J gene TRBJ2-3; the table gives TRBD1 as D, unverified against the DNA. The germline V gene encodes CDR1 SGHTA and CDR2 FQGTGA. Termini included, the CDR3 measures 13 amino acids.

The DNA of the CDR3 is TGTGCCAGCAGATACGGAGAAAACACCGGGGAGCTGTTTTTT. Translating it yields CASRYGENTGELFF. The rearrangement joins TRBV6-5 to TRBJ2-2; D uncertain. CDR1 MNHEY and CDR2 SVGAGI come from the germline V gene. Trimming removed 6 bases from V and 2 bases from J, with 10 bases in between. CDR3 length equals 14 residues.

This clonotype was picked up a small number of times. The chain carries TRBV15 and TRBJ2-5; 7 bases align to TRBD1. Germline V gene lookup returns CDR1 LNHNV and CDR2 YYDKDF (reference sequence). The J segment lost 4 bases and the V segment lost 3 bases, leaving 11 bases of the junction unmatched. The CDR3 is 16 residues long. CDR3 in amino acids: CATSSPQGTWGETQYF. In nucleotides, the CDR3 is TGTGCCACCAGCAGCCCACAGGGGACCTGGGGAGAGACCCAGTACTTC.

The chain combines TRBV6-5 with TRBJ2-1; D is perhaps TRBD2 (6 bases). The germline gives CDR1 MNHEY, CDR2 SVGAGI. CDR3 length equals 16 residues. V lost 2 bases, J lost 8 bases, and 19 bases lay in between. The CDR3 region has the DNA TGTGCCAGCAGTTACGTGGAGGGTAACGGTCAGGATGAGCAGTTCTTC. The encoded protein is CASSYVEGNGQDEQFF.

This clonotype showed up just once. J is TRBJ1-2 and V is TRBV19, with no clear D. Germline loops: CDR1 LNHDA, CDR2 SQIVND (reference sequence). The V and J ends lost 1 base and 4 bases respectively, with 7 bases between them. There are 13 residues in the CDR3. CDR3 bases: TGTGCCAGTAGTATAGGGGCAGGCTATGGCTACACCTTC. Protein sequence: CASSIGAGYGYTF.

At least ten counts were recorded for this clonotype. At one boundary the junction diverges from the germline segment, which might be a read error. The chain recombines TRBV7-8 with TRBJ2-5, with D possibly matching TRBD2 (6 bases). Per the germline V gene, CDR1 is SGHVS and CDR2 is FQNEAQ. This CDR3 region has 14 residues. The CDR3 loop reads CASSLGGGPETQYF. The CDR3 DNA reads TGTGCCAGCAGCTTAGGGGGAGGTCCCGAGACGCAGTATTTC.

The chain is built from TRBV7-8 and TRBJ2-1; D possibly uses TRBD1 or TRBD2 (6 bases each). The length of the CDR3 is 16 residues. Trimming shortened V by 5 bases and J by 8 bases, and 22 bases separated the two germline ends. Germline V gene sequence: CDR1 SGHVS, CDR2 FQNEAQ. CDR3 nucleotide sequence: TGTGCCAGCAGCCTGGGGGGCGGTCCCGATACGGATGAGCAGTTCTTC. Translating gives CASSLGGGPDTDEQFF.

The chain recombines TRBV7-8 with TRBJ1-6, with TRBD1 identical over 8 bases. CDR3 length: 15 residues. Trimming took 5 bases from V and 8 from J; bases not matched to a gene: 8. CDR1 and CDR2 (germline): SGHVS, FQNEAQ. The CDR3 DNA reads TGTGCCAGCAGCAGTCGGACAGGGTGGGATTCACCCCTCCACTTT. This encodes CASSSRTGWDSPLHF.

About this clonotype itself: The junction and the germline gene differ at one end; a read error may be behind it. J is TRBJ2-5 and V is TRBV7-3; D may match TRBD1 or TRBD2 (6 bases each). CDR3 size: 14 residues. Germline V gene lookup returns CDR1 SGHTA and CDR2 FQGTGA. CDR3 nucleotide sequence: TGTGCCAGCAGCTCAGTGGCCAGGGGATTGGACTATGGCTTC. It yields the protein CASSSVARGLDYGF.

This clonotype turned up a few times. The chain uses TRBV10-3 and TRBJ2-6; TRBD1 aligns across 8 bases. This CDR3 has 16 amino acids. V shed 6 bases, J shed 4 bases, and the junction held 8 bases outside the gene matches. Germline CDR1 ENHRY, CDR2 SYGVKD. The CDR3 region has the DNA TGTGCCATCAGCCCGACAGGGGTAACCGGGGCCAACGTCCTGACTTTC. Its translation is CAISPTGVTGANVLTF.

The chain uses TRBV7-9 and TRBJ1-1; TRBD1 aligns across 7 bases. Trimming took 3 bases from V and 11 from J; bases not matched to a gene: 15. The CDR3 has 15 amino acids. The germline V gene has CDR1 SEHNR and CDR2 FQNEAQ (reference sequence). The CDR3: CASSFDITGDSDAFF. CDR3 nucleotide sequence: TGTGCCAGCAGCTTTGATATAACAGGGGACAGCGATGCTTTCTTT.

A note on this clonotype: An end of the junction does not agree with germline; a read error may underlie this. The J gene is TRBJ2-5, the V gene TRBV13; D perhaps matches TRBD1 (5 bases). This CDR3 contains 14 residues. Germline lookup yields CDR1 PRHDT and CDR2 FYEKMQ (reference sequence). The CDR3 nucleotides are TGTGCCAGCAGCACAGGCTCCAGCCAAGGGACCCAGTACTTC. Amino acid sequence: CASSTGSSQGTQYF.

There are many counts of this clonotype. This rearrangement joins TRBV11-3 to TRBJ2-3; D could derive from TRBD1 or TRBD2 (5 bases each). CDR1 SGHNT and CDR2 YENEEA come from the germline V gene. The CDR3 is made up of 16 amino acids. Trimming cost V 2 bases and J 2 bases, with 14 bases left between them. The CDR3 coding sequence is TGTGCCAGCAGCTTACGGCGAGGGGACCACACAGATACGCAGTATTTT. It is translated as CASSLRRGDHTDTQYF. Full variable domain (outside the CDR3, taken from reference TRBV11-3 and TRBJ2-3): EAGVVQSPRYKIIEKKQPVAFWCNPISGHNTLYWYLQNLGQGPELLIRYENEEAVDDSQLPKDRFSAERLKGVDSTLKIQPAELGDSAVYLCASSLRRGDHTDTQYFGPGTRLTVL.

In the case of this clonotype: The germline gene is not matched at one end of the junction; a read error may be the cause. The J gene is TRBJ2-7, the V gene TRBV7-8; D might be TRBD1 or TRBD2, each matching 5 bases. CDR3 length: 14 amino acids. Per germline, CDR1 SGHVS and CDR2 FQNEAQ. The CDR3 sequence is CASSLPGRPDAQYF. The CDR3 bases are TGTGCCAGCAGCTTACCGGGACGACCCGATGCGCAGTATTTC.

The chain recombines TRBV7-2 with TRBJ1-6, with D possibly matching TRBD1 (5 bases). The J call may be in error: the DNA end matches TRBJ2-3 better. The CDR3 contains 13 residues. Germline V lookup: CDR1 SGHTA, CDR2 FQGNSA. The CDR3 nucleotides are TGTGCCAGCAGCGCAGGTTCTGGGGCACCCCAGTATTTT. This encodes CASSAGSGAPQYF.

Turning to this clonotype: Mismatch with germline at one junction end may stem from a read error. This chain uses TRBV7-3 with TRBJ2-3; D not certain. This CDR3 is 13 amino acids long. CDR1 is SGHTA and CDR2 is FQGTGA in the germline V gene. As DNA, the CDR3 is TGTGCCAGCAGCTTGTTCGGGCCAGAGACGCAGTATTTT. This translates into CASSLFGPETQYF.

The CDR3 sequence is CATRNSGQGKLREAFF. The CDR3 DNA is TGTGCCACCAGAAACTCGGGACAGGGCAAGCTCCGAGAAGCTTTCTTT. The J gene is TRBJ1-1, the V gene TRBV7-8; 9 bases match TRBD1. The CDR3 consists of 16 residues. Germline V gives CDR1 SGHVS, CDR2 FQNEAQ. J was trimmed by 8 bases and V by 10 bases; bases with no gene match: 20.

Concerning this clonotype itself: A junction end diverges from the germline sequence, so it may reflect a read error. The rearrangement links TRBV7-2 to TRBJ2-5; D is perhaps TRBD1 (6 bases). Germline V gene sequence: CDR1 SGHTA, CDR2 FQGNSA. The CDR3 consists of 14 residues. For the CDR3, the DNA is TGTGCCACCAGCAGGGGCGGCGGCCAAGAGCCCTACTACTTC. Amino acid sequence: CATSRGGGQEPYYF.

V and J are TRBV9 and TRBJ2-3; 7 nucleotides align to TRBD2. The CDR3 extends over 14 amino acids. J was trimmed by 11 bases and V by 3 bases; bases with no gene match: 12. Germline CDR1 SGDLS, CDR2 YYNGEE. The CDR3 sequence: CASSAAGLHNEQYF. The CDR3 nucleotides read TGTGCCAGCAGCGCCGCGGGACTACACAATGAGCAGTATTTT.

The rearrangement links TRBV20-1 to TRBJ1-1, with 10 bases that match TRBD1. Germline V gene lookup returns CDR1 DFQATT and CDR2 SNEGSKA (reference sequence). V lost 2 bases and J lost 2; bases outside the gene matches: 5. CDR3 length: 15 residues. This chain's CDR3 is CSARPTGGRNTEAFF. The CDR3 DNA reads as TGCAGTGCTAGACCGACAGGGGGCCGAAACACTGAAGCTTTCTTT.

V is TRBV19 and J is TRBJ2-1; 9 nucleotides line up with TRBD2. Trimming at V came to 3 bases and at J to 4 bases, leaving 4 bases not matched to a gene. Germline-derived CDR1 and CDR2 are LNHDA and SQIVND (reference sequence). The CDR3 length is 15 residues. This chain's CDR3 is CASSISSGVYNEQFF. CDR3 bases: TGTGCCAGTAGTATCTCTAGCGGGGTATACAATGAGCAGTTCTTC.

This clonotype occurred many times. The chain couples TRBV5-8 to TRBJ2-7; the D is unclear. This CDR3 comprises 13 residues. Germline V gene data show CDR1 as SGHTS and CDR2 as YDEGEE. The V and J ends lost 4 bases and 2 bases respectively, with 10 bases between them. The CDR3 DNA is TGTGCCAGCAGCATGGGTTTGACCTACGAGCAGTACTTC. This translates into CASSMGLTYEQYF. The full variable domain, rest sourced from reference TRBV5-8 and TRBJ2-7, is EAGVTQSPTHLIKTRGQQATLRCSPISGHTSVYWYQQALGLGLQFLLWYDEGEERNRGNFPPRFSGRQFPNYSSELNVNALELEDSALYLCASSMGLTYEQYFGPGTRLTVT.

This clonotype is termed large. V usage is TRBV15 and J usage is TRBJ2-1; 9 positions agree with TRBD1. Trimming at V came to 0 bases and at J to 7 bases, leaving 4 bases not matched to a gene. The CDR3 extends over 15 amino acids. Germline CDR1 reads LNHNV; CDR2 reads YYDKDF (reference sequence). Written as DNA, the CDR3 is TGTGCCACCAGCAGAGATAGACAGGGGGGGAATGAGCAGTTCTTC. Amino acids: CATSRDRQGGNEQFF.

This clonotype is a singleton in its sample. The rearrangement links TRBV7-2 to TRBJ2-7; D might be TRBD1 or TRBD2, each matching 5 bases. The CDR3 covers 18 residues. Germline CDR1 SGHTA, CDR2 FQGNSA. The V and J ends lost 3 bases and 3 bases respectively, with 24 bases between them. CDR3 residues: CASSLERDGLVYCYEQYV. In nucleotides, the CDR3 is TGTGCCAGCAGCTTGGAGAGGGACGGGCTCGTATATTGCTACGAGCAGTACGTC.

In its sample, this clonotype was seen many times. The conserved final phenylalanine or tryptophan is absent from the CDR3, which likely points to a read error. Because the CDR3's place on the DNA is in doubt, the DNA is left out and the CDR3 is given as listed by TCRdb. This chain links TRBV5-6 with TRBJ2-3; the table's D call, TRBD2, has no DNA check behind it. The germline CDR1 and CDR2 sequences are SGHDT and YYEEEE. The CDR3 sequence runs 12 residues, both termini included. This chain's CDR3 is CASSLERDGLVY.

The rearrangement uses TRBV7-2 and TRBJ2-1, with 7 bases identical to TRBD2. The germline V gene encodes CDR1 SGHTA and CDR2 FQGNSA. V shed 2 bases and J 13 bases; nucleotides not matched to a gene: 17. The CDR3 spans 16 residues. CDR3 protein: CASSLPGGGDTQDQFF. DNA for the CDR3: TGTGCCAGCAGCTTACCGGGAGGCGGGGATACGCAGGATCAGTTCTTC.

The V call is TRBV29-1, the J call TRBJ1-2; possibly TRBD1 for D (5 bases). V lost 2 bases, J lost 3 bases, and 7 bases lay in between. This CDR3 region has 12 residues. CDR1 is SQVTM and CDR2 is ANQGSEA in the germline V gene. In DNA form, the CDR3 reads TGCAGCGTTGAAAGAGGGGACTATGGCTACACCTTC. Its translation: CSVERGDYGYTF.

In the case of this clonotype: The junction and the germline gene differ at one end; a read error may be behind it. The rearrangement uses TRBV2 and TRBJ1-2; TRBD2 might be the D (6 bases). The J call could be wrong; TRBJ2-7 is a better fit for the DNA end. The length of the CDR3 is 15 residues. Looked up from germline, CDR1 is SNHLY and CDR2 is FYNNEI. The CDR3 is CASSLTRDADYGQYF. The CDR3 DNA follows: TGTGCCAGCAGCTTGACAAGGGACGCGGACTACGGGCAGTACTTC.

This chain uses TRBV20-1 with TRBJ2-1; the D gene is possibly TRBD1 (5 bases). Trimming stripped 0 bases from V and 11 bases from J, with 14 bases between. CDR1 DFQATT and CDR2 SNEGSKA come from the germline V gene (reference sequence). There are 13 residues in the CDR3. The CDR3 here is CSARDAGPGKQFF. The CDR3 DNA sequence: TGCAGTGCTAGAGATGCAGGGCCGGGCAAGCAGTTCTTC.

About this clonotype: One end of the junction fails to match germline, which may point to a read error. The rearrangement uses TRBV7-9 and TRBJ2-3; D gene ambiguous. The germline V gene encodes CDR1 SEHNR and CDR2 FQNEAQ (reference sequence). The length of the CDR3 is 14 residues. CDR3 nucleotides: TGTGCCAGCAGCTTAGTGGCCGTGGCAACAGATACGCATTTT. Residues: CASSLVAVATDTHF.

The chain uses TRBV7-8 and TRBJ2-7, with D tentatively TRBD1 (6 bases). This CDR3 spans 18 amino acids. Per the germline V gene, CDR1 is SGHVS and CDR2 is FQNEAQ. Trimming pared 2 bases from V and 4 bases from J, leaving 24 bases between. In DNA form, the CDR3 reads TGTGCCAGCAGCTTACCTCCAGGTCGGACAGCGCTTTATTACGAGCAGTACGTC. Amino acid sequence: CASSLPPGRTALYYEQYV.

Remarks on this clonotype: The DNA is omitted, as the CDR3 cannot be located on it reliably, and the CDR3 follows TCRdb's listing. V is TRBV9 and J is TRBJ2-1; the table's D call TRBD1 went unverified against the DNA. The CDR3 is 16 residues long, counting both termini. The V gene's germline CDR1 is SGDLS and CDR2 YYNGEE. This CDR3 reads CASSVGADTQYFEQFF.